Below, 27 T cell receptor beta chains from the same sample are listed, as sequenced in a study of T-cell reconstitution after alpha-beta-depleted transplantation in children. Unique molecular identifiers featured in how the TCRbeta library was prepared. TCRdb analysed the PCR reads with MiXCR anew, one entry per CDR3 protein. Altogether 750,000 to 950,000 distinct CDR3 sequences are present, approximately 15% being singletons, with the ten largest covering approximately 5%. The starting material was PBMCs, mostly from graft donor cells, obtained 360 days after TCRalphabeta/CD19-depleted stem cell transplant. These receptors were obtained from a male patient younger than 18 who had a stem cell transplant for acute lymphoblastic leukemia, so the T cells may come from the graft donor.

This clonotype was counted many times. The V call is TRBV29-1, the J call TRBJ2-7; D might be TRBD1 or TRBD2, each matching 5 bases. The CDR3 is 15 amino acids. Germline CDR1 SQVTM, CDR2 ANQGSEA. V gave up 0 bases and J gave up 4 bases, with 16 bases separating them. The CDR3 region has the DNA TGCAGCGTTGAAGAGCGATCGGGGCGCGGTTACGAGCAGTACTTC. Amino acid sequence: CSVEERSGRGYEQYF.

This chain connects TRBV12-3 or TRBV12-4 to TRBJ2-7; D might be TRBD1 (6 bases). Trimming pared 6 bases from V and 3 bases from J, leaving 12 bases between. The CDR3 has 13 amino acids. CDR3 DNA sequence: TGTGCCAGCAGCCCCAGGGGTTTCTACGAGCAGTACTTC. Translation gives CASSPRGFYEQYF.

This clonotype was seen a handful of times. The chain carries TRBV6-2 or TRBV6-3 and TRBJ2-3; D unresolved. This CDR3 is 13 amino acids long. CDR1 and CDR2 (germline): MNHEY, SVGEGT. Trimming took 4 bases from V and 9 from J, leaving 14 bases between them. The CDR3 region is CASSSPPRGTQYF. CDR3 nucleotides: TGTGCCAGCAGTTCCCCACCTAGAGGAACGCAGTATTTT.

J is TRBJ2-3 and V is TRBV7-2; TRBD2 aligns across 8 bases. CDR1 and CDR2 (germline): SGHTA, FQGNSA. The CDR3 runs to 19 residues. The V segment lost 5 bases and the J segment 0 bases; nucleotides outside the gene matches: 16. In nucleotides, the CDR3 is TGTGCCAGCAGCCTCCACTGGACTAGCTACGATCCTAGCACAGATACGCAGTATTTT. Translated: CASSLHWTSYDPSTDTQYF.

The rearrangement links TRBV12-3 or TRBV12-4 to TRBJ2-7, with 7 nucleotides matching TRBD2. There are 15 residues in the CDR3. Unmatched junction bases numbered 14, after V lost 6 bases and J lost 6 bases. The CDR3: CASSLVGGVGGEQYF. CDR3 nucleotides: TGTGCCAGCAGCCTAGTGGGAGGGGTCGGCGGCGAGCAGTACTTC.

This clonotype was recorded a few times. The chain employs TRBV28 and TRBJ2-7; D is possibly TRBD1 (6 bases). Trimming took off 8 bases at V and 1 base at J, with 18 bases between the two ends. CDR3 length equals 15 residues. The germline gives CDR1 MDHEN, CDR2 SYDVKM. The CDR3 DNA follows: TGTGCCAGCTATGGGCCCCTGACAGGTTCCTACGAGCAGTACTTC. Protein product: CASYGPLTGSYEQYF.

The chain employs TRBV29-1 and TRBJ2-2, with D tentatively TRBD1 (5 bases). Trimming stripped 6 bases from V and 2 bases from J, with 13 bases between. CDR1 is SQVTM, CDR2 ANQGSEA, per germline. There are 14 residues in the CDR3. The CDR3, as DNA: TGCAGCGTCAGAAGGGGTACCAACACCGGGGAGCTGTTTTTT. Protein sequence: CSVRRGTNTGELFF.

The J gene is TRBJ2-1, the V gene TRBV18, with D perhaps matching TRBD2 (5 bases). Trimming shortened V by 3 bases and J by 0 bases, and 12 bases separated the two germline ends. The germline V gene has CDR1 KGHSH and CDR2 LQKENI. The CDR3 spans 16 residues. Here the CDR3 reads CASSPPRGSSYNEQFF. In nucleotides, the CDR3 is TGTGCCAGCTCACCCCCCCGGGGTAGCTCCTACAATGAGCAGTTCTTC.

The sample holds a few counts of this clonotype. The chain is built from TRBV27 and TRBJ2-5; no definite D call. This CDR3 is built from 13 residues. Between the trimmed V and J ends, which lost 6 bases and 2 bases, there was a span of 10 bases. From germline, CDR1 is MNHEY and CDR2 SMNVEV (reference sequence). The CDR3 here is CASRNSRQETQYF. The CDR3 nucleotides are TGTGCCAGCAGGAACTCCAGGCAAGAGACCCAGTACTTC.

In this sample, this clonotype turned up a few times. The genes are TRBV5-1 and TRBJ2-7; 13 bases fit TRBD2. Germline CDR1 is SGHRS and CDR2 is YFSETQ. The J segment lost 1 base and the V segment lost 5 bases, leaving 12 bases of the junction unmatched. The CDR3 totals 18 residues. The CDR3 reads CASSSSATGLAGSYEQYF. The CDR3, as DNA: TGCGCCAGCAGTTCATCGGCTACGGGACTAGCGGGATCCTACGAGCAGTACTTC.

The V call is TRBV5-1, the J call TRBJ2-3; D possibly uses TRBD1 or TRBD2 (5 bases each). Per the germline V gene, CDR1 is SGHRS and CDR2 is YFSETQ. The V end lost 0 bases, the J end lost 5 bases, and 13 bases lay between the germline ends. CDR3 length: 15 amino acids. CDR3 sequence (DNA): TGCGCCAGCAGCTTGGAAGTGGGGGAAGGAGATACGCAGTATTTT. This translates into CASSLEVGEGDTQYF. The variable domain in full, completed from reference TRBV5-1 and TRBJ2-3, reads KAGVTQTPRYLIKTRGQQVTLSCSPISGHRSVSWYQQTPGQGLQFLFEYFSETQRNKGNFPGRFSGRQFSNSRSEMNVSTLELGDSALYLCASSLEVGEGDTQYFGPGTRLTVL.

This clonotype was seen at least ten times. V usage is TRBV5-1 and J usage is TRBJ1-2; D gene uncertain. The length of the CDR3 is 15 residues. V lost 1 base and J lost 1, with 11 bases in between. Germline CDR1 and CDR2: SGHRS and YFSETQ. The CDR3 spells CASSLPYDRNYGYTF. CDR3 sequence (DNA): TGCGCCAGCAGCTTGCCCTACGACCGTAACTATGGCTACACCTTC.

This clonotype has a count of ten or more. This chain joins TRBV12-3 or TRBV12-4 and TRBJ1-1; TRBD1 aligns across 8 bases. V shed 7 bases and J 5 bases; nucleotides not matched to a gene: 9. The CDR3 sequence is 14 residues long. Written as DNA, the CDR3 is TGTGCCAGCACCCTCCGACAGGGGAATACTGAAGCTTTCTTT. It translates to CASTLRQGNTEAFF.

V and J are TRBV29-1 and TRBJ1-5, with 8 bases matching TRBD1. Germline CDR1 is SQVTM and CDR2 is ANQGSEA. The CDR3 loop spans 12 amino acids. V was clipped by 5 bases and J by 4 bases; unmatched bases: 1. CDR3 residues: CSVRQGNQPQHF. CDR3 coding DNA: TGCAGCGTTAGACAGGGGAATCAGCCCCAGCATTTT.

In its sample, this clonotype was seen a few times. The rearrangement links TRBV29-1 to TRBJ2-1; D may be TRBD1 or TRBD2 (10 bases each). Germline CDR1 and CDR2: SQVTM and ANQGSEA. The CDR3 has 17 amino acids. The V gene lost 7 bases and the J gene lost 2 bases, with 24 bases spanning the gap. CDR3 sequence: CSEGTGELAGAYNEQFF. In DNA form, the CDR3 reads TGCAGCGAAGGGACAGGGGAGCTAGCGGGAGCCTACAATGAGCAGTTCTTC.

The chain uses TRBV5-1 and TRBJ2-1, with D unresolved. The CDR3 is 13 amino acids. Trimming removed 0 bases from V and 10 bases from J, with 11 bases in between. Germline V lookup: CDR1 SGHRS, CDR2 YFSETQ. This chain's CDR3 is CASSLAAGEEQFF. The DNA for the CDR3 is TGCGCCAGCAGCTTGGCGGCAGGTGAAGAGCAGTTCTTC.

The sample holds many counts of this clonotype. The rearrangement uses TRBV29-1 and TRBJ2-7, with D perhaps TRBD1 or TRBD2 (5 bases each). This CDR3 comprises 14 residues. The germline CDR1 and CDR2 sequences are SQVTM and ANQGSEA. V dropped 6 bases and J dropped 3 bases, with 18 bases sitting between them. The CDR3 spells CSVLATRGLYEQYF. The CDR3 DNA reads as TGCAGCGTGCTCGCTACCCGGGGCCTCTACGAGCAGTACTTC.

There are a few counts of this clonotype. The chain has TRBV6-6 and TRBJ2-1; possible D gene TRBD2, 5 bases. Germline V CDR1 and CDR2: MNHNY, SVGAGI (reference sequence). V dropped 9 bases and J dropped 10 bases, with 10 bases sitting between them. CDR3 length: 10 amino acids. The CDR3 nucleotides are TGTGCCAGTAGCGCCCCCGAGCAGTTCTTC. The encoded protein is CASSAPEQFF.

Ten or more counts support this clonotype. The V call is TRBV5-1, the J call TRBJ2-1; the D is unclear. The CDR3 extends over 14 amino acids. Germline V gene data show CDR1 as SGHRS and CDR2 as YFSETQ. The V gene lost 2 bases and the J gene lost 1 base, with 7 bases spanning the gap. This chain's CDR3 is CASSLKRSYNEQFF. Here the CDR3 DNA reads TGCGCCAGCAGCTTAAAACGGTCCTACAATGAGCAGTTCTTC.

This rearrangement joins TRBV7-8 to TRBJ2-7; D perhaps matches TRBD1 (6 bases). Germline-derived CDR1 and CDR2 are SGHVS and FQNEAQ. Trimming cost V 5 bases and J 3 bases, with 14 bases left between them. There are 14 residues in the CDR3. CDR3 DNA sequence: TGTGCCAGCAGCCTACGGGACAAAATCTACGAGCAGTACTTC. This gives the protein CASSLRDKIYEQYF.

The sample holds a few counts of this clonotype. The genes are TRBV5-1 and TRBJ2-7; TRBD1 is a possible D gene (6 bases). There are 12 residues in the CDR3. Trimming took off 4 bases at V and 6 bases at J, with 11 bases between the two ends. Germline-derived CDR1 and CDR2 are SGHRS and YFSETQ. The CDR3 DNA reads as TGCGCCAGCAGCCTCAACAGGGTCGAGCAGTACTTC. Its protein product is CASSLNRVEQYF.

This clonotype was observed many times. The CDR3 spells CASTQGAGGYTF. For the CDR3, the DNA is TGTGCCAGCACGCAGGGTGCGGGCGGCTACACCTTC. This chain joins TRBV12-3 or TRBV12-4 and TRBJ1-2, with D possibly matching TRBD1 (5 bases). CDR3 size: 12 residues. The V gene lost 7 bases and the J gene lost 8 bases, with 14 bases spanning the gap.

This clonotype has just a few counts. V is TRBV19 and J is TRBJ2-7, with D tentatively TRBD1 (6 bases). Germline V CDR1 and CDR2: LNHDA, SQIVND (reference sequence). Trimming shortened V by 6 bases and J by 0 bases, and 9 bases separated the two germline ends. CDR3 length equals 13 residues. CDR3: CASRLGGSYEQYF. DNA for the CDR3: TGTGCCAGTAGGCTAGGGGGCTCCTACGAGCAGTACTTC.

This clonotype was picked up a small number of times. The chain employs TRBV2 and TRBJ2-5, with TRBD2 matching over 11 bases. With 6 bases clipped from V and 3 bases from J, the junction kept 15 bases outside the gene matches. The CDR3 runs to 18 residues. Germline assignment: CDR1 SNHLY and CDR2 FYNNEI. The CDR3 DNA reads as TGTGCCAGCAGCGAACAGCCTGGGACTAGCGGAGACAAAGAGACCCAGTACTTC. Residues: CASSEQPGTSGDKETQYF.

This clonotype was seen repeatedly, ten times or more. This chain links TRBV10-3 with TRBJ2-7; the D call may be TRBD1 or TRBD2 (5 bases each). Germline V CDR1 and CDR2: ENHRY, SYGVKD. The germline V and J ends were trimmed by 2 bases and 0 bases, with 8 bases remaining between them. The CDR3 sequence is 14 residues long. The CDR3 nucleotides are TGTGCCATCAGTGAGGGGACCTTCTCCTACGAGCAGTACTTC. Protein product: CAISEGTFSYEQYF.

The chain links TRBV10-3 to TRBJ2-3; TRBD1 or TRBD2 may be the D gene (5 bases each). Trimming cost V 9 bases and J 2 bases, with 6 bases left between them. The CDR3 runs 11 residues. From germline, CDR1 is ENHRY and CDR2 SYGVKD. This CDR3 is CAIGTTDTQYF. CDR3 nucleotides: TGTGCCATAGGGACCACAGATACGCAGTATTTT.

This chain links TRBV19 with TRBJ2-7; D is perhaps TRBD1 (5 bases). The CDR3 covers 15 residues. V lost 2 bases, J lost 6 bases, and 17 bases lay in between. Germline CDR1 is LNHDA and CDR2 is SQIVND (reference sequence). The CDR3 DNA follows: TGTGCCAGTAGTATACTCTGGGGCCCCCAGGTCGAGCAGTACTTC. Translated: CASSILWGPQVEQYF.